These 8 T cell receptor beta chains originate from one sample sequenced in a study of blood T cell repertoires in COVID-19. The data were produced by immunoSEQ multiplex PCR, yet TCRdb's version contains in-frame clones alone and is incomplete. This sample has some 270,000 clones, with 70% to 90% found just once. The specimen was PBMCs or T cells enriched from blood (not recorded which). The receptors shown here come from a woman aged 45-60 years with acute COVID-19.

The DNA of the CDR3 is TGTGCCTGGAGTGTCCTACAGGGAGTCGGTGGCTACACCTTC. Protein sequence: CAWSVLQGVGGYTF. V is TRBV30 and J is TRBJ1-2; TRBD1 is a possible D gene (6 bases). Germline lookup yields CDR1 GTSNPN and CDR2 SVGIG (reference sequence). V shed 0 bases and J shed 7 bases, with 15 bases lying between them. The CDR3 covers 14 residues.

The chain carries TRBV7-2 and TRBJ1-3, with D perhaps matching TRBD1 (5 bases). V gave up 2 bases and J gave up 0 bases, with 8 bases separating them. This CDR3 spans 15 amino acids. Germline V gene data show CDR1 as SGHTA and CDR2 as FQGNSA. CDR3 in amino acids: CASSLRTFSGNTIYF. The CDR3 region has the DNA TGTGCCAGCAGCTTAAGGACATTCTCTGGAAACACCATATATTTT.

The chain combines TRBV3-1 (or the pseudogene TRBV3-2) with TRBJ1-3; possibly TRBD1 for D (5 bases). Germline V CDR1 and CDR2: LGHDT, YNNKEL (reference sequence). The CDR3 loop spans 14 amino acids. Trimming left V 4 bases short and J 2 bases short, with 9 bases between. CDR3 coding DNA: TGTGCCAGCAGCCGGCGGGGACCTGGAAACACCATATATTTT. Its translation is CASSRRGPGNTIYF.

The rearrangement joins TRBV4-3 to TRBJ2-5; D perhaps matches TRBD2 (6 bases). V was trimmed by 5 bases and J by 5 bases, leaving 18 bases between them. The CDR3 loop spans 15 amino acids. Germline V gene lookup returns CDR1 LGHNA and CDR2 YSLEER. The CDR3 protein is CASSSRQGGSETQYF. CDR3 in DNA: TGCGCCAGCAGCTCTCGGCAGGGAGGTTCGGAGACCCAGTACTTC.

V is TRBV29-1 and J is TRBJ1-1; TRBD1 is a possible D gene (6 bases). The CDR3 loop spans 12 amino acids. CDR1 is SQVTM, CDR2 ANQGSEA, per germline. V was cut by 5 bases and J by 4 bases, with 11 bases left in between. This CDR3 reads CSVQGRVTEAFF. Written as DNA, the CDR3 is TGCAGCGTTCAGGGGCGAGTCACTGAAGCTTTCTTT.

The genes are TRBV3-1 (or the pseudogene TRBV3-2) and TRBJ2-1; 7 nucleotides agree with TRBD2. The CDR3 length is 12 residues. Trimming at V came to 4 bases and at J to 7 bases, leaving 1 base not matched to a gene. Germline V gives CDR1 LGHDT, CDR2 YNNKEL (reference sequence). CDR3 nucleotide sequence: TGTGCCAGCAGCCGGACTAGAAATGAGCAGTTCTTC. This translates into CASSRTRNEQFF.

The chain combines TRBV5-4 with TRBJ2-7; TRBD2 matches 7 bases. Germline CDR1 reads SGHNT; CDR2 reads YYREEE (reference sequence). The length of the CDR3 is 14 residues. V lost 3 bases to trimming and J lost 0 bases; unmatched junction nucleotides: 3. This CDR3 reads CASSSWTSSYEQYF. The CDR3 region has the DNA TGTGCCAGCAGCTCCTGGACTAGCTCCTACGAGCAGTACTTC.

The CDR3: CASSLDPRDTGELFF. The CDR3 nucleotides are TGTGCCAGCAGCTTGGACCCTCGGGACACCGGGGAGCTGTTTTTT. The J gene is TRBJ2-2, the V gene TRBV5-4, with D unresolved. Germline CDR1 SGHNT, CDR2 YYREEE (reference sequence). The V end lost 0 bases, the J end lost 3 bases, and 9 bases lay between the germline ends. The CDR3 sequence is 15 residues long.